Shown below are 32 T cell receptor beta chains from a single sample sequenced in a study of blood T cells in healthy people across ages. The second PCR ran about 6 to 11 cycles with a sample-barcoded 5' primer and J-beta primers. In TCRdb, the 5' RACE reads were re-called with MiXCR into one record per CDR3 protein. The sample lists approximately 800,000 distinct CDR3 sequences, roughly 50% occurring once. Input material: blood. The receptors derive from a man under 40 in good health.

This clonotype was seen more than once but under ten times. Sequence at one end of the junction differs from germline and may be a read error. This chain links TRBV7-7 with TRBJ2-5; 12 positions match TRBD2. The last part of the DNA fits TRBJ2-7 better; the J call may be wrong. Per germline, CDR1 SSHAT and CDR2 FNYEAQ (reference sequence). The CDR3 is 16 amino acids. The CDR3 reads CASILRASGRANEQYF. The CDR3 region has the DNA TGTGCTAGCATTCTTAGAGCTAGCGGGAGGGCGAACGAGCAGTACTTC.

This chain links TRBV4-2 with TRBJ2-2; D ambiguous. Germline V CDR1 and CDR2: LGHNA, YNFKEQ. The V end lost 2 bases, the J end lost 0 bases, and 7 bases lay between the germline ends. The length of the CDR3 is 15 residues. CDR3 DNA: TGTGCCAGCAGCCAATTCATTGCGAACACCGGGGAGCTGTTTTTT. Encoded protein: CASSQFIANTGELFF.

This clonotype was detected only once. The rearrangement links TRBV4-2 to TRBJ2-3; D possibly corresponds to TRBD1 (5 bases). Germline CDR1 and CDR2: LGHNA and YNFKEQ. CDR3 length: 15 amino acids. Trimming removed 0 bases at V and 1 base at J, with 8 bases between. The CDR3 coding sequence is TGTGCCAGCAGCCAAGATGGACATCGCACAGATACGCAGTATTTT. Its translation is CASSQDGHRTDTQYF.

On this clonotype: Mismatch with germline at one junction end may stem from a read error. CDR3 loop: CASSFTTGNYEQYF. The CDR3 nucleotides read TGCGCCAGTAGCTTTACGACAGGGAACTACGAGCAGTACTTC. The chain uses TRBV5-1 and TRBJ2-7, with 7 bases aligning to TRBD1. From germline, CDR1 is SGHRS and CDR2 YFSETQ. The CDR3 is 14 residues long.

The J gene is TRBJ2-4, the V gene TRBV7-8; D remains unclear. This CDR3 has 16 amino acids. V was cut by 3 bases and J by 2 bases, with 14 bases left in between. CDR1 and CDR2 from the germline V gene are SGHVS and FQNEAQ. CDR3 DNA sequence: TGTGCCAGCAGCTTGGAAGGGCTGTTGTCCAAAAACATTCAGTACTTC. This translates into CASSLEGLLSKNIQYF. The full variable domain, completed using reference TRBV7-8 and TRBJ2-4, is GAGVSQSPRYKVAKRGQDVALRCDPISGHVSLFWYQQALGQGPEFLTYFQNEAQLDKSGLPSDRFFAERPEGSVSTLKIQRTQQEDSAVYLCASSLEGLLSKNIQYFGAGTRLSVL.

Here the CDR3 DNA reads TGTGCCACCAGCAACCCCCCGTCAGATACGCAGTATTTT. It specifies CATSNPPSDTQYF. The V call is TRBV15, the J call TRBJ2-3; D unclear. The CDR3 consists of 13 residues. Germline CDR1 reads LNHNV; CDR2 reads YYDKDF (reference sequence). Trimming took off 4 bases at V and 4 bases at J, with 9 bases between the two ends.

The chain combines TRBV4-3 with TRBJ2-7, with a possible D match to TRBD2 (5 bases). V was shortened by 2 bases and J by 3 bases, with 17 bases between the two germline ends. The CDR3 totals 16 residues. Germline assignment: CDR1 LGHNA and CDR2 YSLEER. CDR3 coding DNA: TGCGCCAGCAGCCAAAGCGAGGGAGCCTACTACTACGAGCAGTACTTC. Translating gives CASSQSEGAYYYEQYF.

The CDR3 bases are TGTGCCAGCACGGAGGGAGGCAACTATGGCTACACCTTC. Encoded protein: CASTEGGNYGYTF. The chain has TRBV9 and TRBJ1-2; D is ambiguous. This CDR3 is 13 amino acids long. The V gene's germline CDR1 is SGDLS and CDR2 YYNGEE. V shed 6 bases and J shed 2 bases, with 11 bases lying between them.

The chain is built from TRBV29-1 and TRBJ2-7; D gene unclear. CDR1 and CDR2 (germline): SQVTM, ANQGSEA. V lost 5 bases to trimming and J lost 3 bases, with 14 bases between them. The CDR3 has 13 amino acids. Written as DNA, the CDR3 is TGCAGCGTTAAGCACCCAAGGAGCTACGAGCAGTACTTC. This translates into CSVKHPRSYEQYF.

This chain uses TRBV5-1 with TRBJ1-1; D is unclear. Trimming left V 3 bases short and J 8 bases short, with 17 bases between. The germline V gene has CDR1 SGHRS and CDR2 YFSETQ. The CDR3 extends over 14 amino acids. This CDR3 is CASSYRWEGREAFF. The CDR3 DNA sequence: TGCGCCAGCAGCTATCGCTGGGAAGGTAGGGAAGCTTTCTTT. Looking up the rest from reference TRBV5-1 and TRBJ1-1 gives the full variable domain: KAGVTQTPRYLIKTRGQQVTLSCSPISGHRSVSWYQQTPGQGLQFLFEYFSETQRNKGNFPGRFSGRQFSNSRSEMNVSTLELGDSALYLCASSYRWEGREAFFGQGTRLTVV.

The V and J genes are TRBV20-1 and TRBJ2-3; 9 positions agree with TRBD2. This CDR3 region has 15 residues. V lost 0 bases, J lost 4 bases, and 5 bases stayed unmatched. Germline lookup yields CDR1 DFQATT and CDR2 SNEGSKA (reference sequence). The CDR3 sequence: CSARERGGYPDTQYF. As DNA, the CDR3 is TGCAGTGCTAGAGAGCGGGGGGGTTACCCAGATACGCAGTATTTT.

The CDR3 loop is CASSLRSPDTQYF. The CDR3 nucleotides are TGTGCCAGCAGTTTGAGGAGTCCAGATACGCAGTATTTT. This chain joins TRBV12-3 or TRBV12-4 and TRBJ2-3; D gene ambiguous. Trimming removed 3 bases from V and 4 bases from J, with 8 bases in between. The length of the CDR3 is 13 residues.

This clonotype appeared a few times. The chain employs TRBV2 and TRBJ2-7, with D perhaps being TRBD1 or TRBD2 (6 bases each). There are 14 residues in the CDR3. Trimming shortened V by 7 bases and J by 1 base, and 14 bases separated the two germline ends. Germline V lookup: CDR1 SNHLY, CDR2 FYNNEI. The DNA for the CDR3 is TGTGCCAGCACCAAAGGGGGGACGTCCTACGAGCAGTACTTC. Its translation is CASTKGGTSYEQYF.

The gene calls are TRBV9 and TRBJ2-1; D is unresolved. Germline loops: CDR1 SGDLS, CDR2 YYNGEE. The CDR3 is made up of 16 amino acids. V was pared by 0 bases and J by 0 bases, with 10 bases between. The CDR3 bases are TGTGCCAGCAGCGTAGGGGCAGCCAGCTCCTACAATGAGCAGTTCTTC. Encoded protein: CASSVGAASSYNEQFF. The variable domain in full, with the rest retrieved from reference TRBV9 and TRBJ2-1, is DSGVTQTPKHLITATGQRVTLRCSPRSGDLSVYWYQQSLDQGLQFLIQYYNGEERAKGNILERFSAQQFPDLHSELNLSSLELGDSALYFCASSVGAASSYNEQFFGPGTRLTVL.

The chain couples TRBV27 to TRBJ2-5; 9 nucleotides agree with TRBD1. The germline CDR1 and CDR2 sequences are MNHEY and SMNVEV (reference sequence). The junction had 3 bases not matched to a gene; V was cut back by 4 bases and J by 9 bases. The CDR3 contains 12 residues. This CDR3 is CASSWDREAQYF. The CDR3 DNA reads TGTGCCAGCAGTTGGGACAGGGAGGCCCAGTACTTC.

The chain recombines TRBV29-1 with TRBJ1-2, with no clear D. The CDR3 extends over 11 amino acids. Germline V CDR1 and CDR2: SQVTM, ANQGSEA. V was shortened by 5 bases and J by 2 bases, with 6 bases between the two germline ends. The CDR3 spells CSVLGNYGYTF. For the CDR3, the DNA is TGCAGCGTTTTGGGGAACTATGGCTACACCTTC.

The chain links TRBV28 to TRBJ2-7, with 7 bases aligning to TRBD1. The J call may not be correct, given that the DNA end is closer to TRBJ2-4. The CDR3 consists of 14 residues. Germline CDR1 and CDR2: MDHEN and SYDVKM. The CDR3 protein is CASSRTGVLNIQYF. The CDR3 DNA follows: TGTGCCAGCAGTCGGACAGGCGTCCTGAACATTCAGTACTTC.

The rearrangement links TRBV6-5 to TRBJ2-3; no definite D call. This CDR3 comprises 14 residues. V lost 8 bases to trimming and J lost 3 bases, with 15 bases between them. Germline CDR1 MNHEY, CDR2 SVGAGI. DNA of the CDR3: TGTGCCAGCGGATCAAGCGTTTCAACAGATACGCAGTATTTT. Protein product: CASGSSVSTDTQYF.

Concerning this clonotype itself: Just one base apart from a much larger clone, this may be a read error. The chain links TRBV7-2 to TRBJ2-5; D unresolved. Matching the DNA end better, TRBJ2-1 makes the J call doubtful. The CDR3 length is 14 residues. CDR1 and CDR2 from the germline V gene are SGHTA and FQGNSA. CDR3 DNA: TGTGCCAGCAGCTTAACCTCGGTTCGAGAGACCCAGTTCTTC. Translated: CASSLTSVRETQFF.

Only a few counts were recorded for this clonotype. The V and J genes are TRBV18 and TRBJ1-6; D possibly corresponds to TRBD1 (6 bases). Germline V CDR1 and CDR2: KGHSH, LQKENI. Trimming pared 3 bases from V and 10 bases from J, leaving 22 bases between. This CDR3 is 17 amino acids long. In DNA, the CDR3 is TGTGCCAGCTCACCTAGCAGGGGCGACCGGTCTTTATCACCCCTCCACTTT. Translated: CASSPSRGDRSLSPLHF. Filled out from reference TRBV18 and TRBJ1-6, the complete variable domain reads NAGVMQNPRHLVRRRGQEARLRCSPMKGHSHVYWYRQLPEEGLKFMVYLQKENIIDESGMPKERFSAEFPKEGPSILRIQQVVRGDSAAYFCASSPSRGDRSLSPLHFGNGTRLTVT.

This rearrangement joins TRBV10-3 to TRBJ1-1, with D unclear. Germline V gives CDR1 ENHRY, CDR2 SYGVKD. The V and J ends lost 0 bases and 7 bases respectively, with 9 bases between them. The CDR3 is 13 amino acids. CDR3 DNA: TGTGCCATCAGTGAGTCGATGTACGTTGAAGCTTTCTTT. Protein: CAISESMYVEAFF.

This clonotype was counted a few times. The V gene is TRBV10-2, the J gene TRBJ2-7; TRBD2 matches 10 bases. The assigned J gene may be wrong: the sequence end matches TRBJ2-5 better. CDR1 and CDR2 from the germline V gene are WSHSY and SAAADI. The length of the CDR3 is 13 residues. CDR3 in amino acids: CASTELAGETQYF. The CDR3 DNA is TGCGCCAGCACCGAACTAGCGGGGGAGACCCAGTACTTC.

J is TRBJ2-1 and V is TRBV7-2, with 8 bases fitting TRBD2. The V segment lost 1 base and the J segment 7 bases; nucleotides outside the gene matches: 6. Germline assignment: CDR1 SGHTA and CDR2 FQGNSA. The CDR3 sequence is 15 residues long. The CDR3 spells CASSLDSSGSNEQFF. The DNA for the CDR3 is TGTGCCAGCAGCTTAGACTCAAGCGGGAGTAATGAGCAGTTCTTC.

The CDR3 protein is CASTGRQGLDTQYF. In DNA form, the CDR3 reads TGTGCCAGCACCGGAAGGCAGGGCTTGGATACGCAGTATTTT. V gene TRBV6-6 combines with J gene TRBJ2-3; D might be TRBD1 (5 bases). The CDR3 sequence is 14 residues long. CDR1 and CDR2 from the germline V gene are MNHNY and SVGAGI (reference sequence). The V and J ends lost 7 bases and 6 bases respectively, with 17 bases between them.

CDR3: CASRGGSSGANVLTF. In DNA, the CDR3 is TGTGCCAGCAGGGGGGGGAGCTCTGGGGCCAACGTCCTGACTTTC. The V and J genes are TRBV28 and TRBJ2-6, with TRBD2 matching 7 bases. Per the germline V gene, CDR1 is MDHEN and CDR2 is SYDVKM. The V gene end was trimmed by 6 bases and the J gene end by 0 bases; junction bases not matched to a gene: 2. The CDR3 loop spans 15 amino acids.

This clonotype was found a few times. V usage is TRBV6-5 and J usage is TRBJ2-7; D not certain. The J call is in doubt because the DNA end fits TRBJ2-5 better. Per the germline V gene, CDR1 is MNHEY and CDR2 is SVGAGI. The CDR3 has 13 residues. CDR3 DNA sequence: TGTGCCAGCAGTTACGTATTCTGGGAGACCCAGTACTTC. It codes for CASSYVFWETQYF.

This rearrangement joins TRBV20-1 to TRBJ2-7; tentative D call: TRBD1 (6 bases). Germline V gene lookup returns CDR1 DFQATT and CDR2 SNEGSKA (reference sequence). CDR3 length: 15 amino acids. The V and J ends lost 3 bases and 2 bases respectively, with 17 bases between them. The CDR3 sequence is CSARDSGAPTYEQYF. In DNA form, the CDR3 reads TGCAGTGCTAGGGACTCAGGGGCCCCAACCTACGAGCAGTACTTC.

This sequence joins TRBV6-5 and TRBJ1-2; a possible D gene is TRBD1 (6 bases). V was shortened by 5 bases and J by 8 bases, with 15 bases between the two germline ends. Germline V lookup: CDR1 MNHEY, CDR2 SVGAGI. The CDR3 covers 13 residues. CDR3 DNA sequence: TGTGCCAGCAGTCTAGCGGGACAAGAGGGCTACACCTTC. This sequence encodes CASSLAGQEGYTF.

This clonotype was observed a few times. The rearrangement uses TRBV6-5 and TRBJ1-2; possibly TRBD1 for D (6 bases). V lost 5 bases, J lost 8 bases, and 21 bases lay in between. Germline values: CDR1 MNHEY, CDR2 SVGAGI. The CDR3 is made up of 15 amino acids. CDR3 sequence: CASSTLLFDRRGYTF. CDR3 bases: TGTGCCAGCAGTACCCTGCTCTTTGACAGGCGAGGCTACACCTTC.

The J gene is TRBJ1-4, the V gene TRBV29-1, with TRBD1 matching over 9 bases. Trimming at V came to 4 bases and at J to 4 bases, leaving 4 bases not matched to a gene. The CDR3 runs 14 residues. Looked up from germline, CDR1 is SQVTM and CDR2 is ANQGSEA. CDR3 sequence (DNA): TGCAGCGTTGGACAGGGGGGGAGTAATGAAAAACTGTTTTTT. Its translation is CSVGQGGSNEKLFF.

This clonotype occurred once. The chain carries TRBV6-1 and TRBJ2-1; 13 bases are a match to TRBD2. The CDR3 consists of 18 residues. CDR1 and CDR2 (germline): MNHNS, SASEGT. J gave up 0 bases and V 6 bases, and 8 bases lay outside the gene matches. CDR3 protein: CASRIGTSGKSSYNEQFF. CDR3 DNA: TGTGCCAGCAGAATAGGGACTAGCGGGAAGAGCTCCTACAATGAGCAGTTCTTC.

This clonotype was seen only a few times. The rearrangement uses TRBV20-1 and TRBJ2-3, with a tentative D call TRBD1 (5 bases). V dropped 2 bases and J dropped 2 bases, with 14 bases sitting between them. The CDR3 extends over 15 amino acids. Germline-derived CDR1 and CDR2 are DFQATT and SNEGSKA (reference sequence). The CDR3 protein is CSARSPDSTTDTQYF. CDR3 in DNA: TGCAGTGCTAGAAGCCCCGACAGCACCACAGATACGCAGTATTTT.